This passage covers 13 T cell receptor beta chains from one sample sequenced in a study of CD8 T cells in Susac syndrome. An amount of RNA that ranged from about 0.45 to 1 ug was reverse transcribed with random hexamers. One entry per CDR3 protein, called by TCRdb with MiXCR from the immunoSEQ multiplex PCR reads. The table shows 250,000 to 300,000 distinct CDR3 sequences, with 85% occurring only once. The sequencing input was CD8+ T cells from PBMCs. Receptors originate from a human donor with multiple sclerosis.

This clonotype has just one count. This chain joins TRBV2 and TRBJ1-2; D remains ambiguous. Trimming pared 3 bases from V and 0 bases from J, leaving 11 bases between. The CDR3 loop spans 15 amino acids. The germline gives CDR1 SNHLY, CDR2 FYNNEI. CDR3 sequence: CASSEEGLSNYGYTF. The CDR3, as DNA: TGTGCCAGCAGTGAGGAAGGTCTGTCTAACTATGGCTACACCTTC.

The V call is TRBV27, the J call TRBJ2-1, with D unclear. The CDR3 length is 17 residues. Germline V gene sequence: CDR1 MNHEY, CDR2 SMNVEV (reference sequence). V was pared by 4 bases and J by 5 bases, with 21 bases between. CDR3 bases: TGTGCCAGCAGTTATTTTAGTTCAAGCCCTGGAAACAATGAGCAGTTCTTC. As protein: CASSYFSSSPGNNEQFF.

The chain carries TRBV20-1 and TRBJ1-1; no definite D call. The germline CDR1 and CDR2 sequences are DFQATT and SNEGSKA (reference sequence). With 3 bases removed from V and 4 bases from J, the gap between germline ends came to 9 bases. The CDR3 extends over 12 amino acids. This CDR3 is CSAREGATEAFF. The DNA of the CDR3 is TGCAGTGCTAGGGAGGGAGCCACTGAAGCTTTCTTT.

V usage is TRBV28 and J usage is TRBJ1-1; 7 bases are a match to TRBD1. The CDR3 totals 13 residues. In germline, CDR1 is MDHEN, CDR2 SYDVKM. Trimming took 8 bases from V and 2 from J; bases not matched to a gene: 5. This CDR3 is CASQDRENTEAFF. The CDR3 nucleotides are TGTGCCAGCCAAGACAGGGAAAACACTGAAGCTTTCTTT.

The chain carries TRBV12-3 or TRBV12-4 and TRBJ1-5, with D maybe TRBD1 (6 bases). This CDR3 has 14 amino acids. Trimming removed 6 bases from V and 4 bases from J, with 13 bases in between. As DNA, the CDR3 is TGTGCCAGCAGCATTCAGGGGCCTAATCAGCCCCAGCATTTT. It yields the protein CASSIQGPNQPQHF.

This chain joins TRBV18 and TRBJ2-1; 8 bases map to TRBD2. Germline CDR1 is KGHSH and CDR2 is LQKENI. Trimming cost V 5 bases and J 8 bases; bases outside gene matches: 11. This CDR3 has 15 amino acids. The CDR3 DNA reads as TGTGCCAGCTCAAGCTTAACGGGAGGGAGGGATGAGCAGTTCTTC. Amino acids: CASSSLTGGRDEQFF.

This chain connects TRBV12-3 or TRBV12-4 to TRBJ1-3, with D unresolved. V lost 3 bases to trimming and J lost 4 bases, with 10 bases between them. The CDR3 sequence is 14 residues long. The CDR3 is CASSLGITGNTIYF. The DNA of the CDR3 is TGTGCCAGCAGTTTGGGGATTACGGGAAACACCATATATTTT.

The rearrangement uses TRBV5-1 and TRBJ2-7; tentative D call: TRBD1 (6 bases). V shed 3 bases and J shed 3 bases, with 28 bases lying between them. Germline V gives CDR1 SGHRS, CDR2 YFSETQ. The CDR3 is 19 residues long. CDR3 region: CASSSKLYPPGARFYEQYF. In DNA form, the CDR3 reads TGCGCCAGCAGCTCTAAACTTTACCCTCCAGGGGCCCGGTTCTACGAGCAGTACTTC.

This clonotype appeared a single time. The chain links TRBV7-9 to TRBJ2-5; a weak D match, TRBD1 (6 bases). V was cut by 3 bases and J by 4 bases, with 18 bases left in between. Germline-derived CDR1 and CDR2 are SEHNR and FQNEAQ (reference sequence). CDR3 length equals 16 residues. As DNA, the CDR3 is TGTGCCAGCAGCTTTATAGGGGGAGAAGGGATAGAGACCCAGTACTTC. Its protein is CASSFIGGEGIETQYF.

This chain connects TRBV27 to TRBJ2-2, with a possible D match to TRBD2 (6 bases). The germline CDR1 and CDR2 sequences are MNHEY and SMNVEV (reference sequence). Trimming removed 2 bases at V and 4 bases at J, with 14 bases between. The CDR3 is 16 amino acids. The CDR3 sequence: CASSLILFGSTGELFF. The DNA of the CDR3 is TGTGCCAGCAGTTTAATATTGTTCGGGAGCACCGGGGAGCTGTTTTTT.

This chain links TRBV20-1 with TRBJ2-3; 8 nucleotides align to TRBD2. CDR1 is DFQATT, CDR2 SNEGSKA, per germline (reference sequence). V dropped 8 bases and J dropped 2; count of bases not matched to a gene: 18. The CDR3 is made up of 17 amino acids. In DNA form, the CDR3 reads TGCAGTCCGACTAGCGAGTTGGTTTTACCCCCCACAGATACGCAGTATTTT. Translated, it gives CSPTSELVLPPTDTQYF.

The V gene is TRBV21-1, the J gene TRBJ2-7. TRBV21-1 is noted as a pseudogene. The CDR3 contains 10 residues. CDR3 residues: CATPRYEQYF. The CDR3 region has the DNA TGTGCCACTCCTCGGTACGAGCAGTACTTC.

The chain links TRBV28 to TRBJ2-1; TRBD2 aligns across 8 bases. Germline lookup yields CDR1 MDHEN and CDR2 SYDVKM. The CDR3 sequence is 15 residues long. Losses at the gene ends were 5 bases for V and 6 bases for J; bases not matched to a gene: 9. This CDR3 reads CASSPQDGGVNEQFF. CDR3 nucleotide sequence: TGTGCCAGCAGTCCACAGGACGGGGGGGTCAATGAGCAGTTCTTC.